Listed below are T cell receptor beta chains from one sample, sequenced in a study of kidney transplant recipient with SARS-CoV-2 infection. One entry per CDR3 protein results from TCRdb running MiXCR on the reads. The table includes 250,000 or so distinct CDR3 sequences, about 30% detected once. This material consisted of a blood sample, taken at baseline and between days 110 and 120 from a kidney transplant recipient. These receptors came from a male patient aged 25 to 39 who had COVID-19 and was a kidney transplant recipient. Some T cells may be the graft donor's. CDR3s include the opening cysteine and the closing phenylalanine or tryptophan.

j_call: TRBJ1-5; v_call: TRBV19; cdr3_aa: CASSMEGGGPQHF
j_call: TRBJ1-1; v_call: TRBV3-1; cdr3_aa: CASSMLHPISIRTEAFF
j_call: TRBJ1-5; v_call: TRBV15; cdr3_aa: CATSRGGNQPQHF
j_call: TRBJ1-2; v_call: TRBV10-2; cdr3_aa: CASSKERTSRKTYGYTF
j_call: TRBJ1-3; v_call: TRBV28; cdr3_aa: CASREETDTHSGNTIYF
j_call: TRBJ2-7; v_call: TRBV27; cdr3_aa: CASSLDRTGMPYEQYF
j_call: TRBJ2-7; v_call: TRBV20-1; cdr3_aa: CSVEVVGNEQYF
j_call: TRBJ1-2; v_call: TRBV19; cdr3_aa: CASSPTSTNRKTYGYTF
j_call: TRBJ1-1; v_call: TRBV19; cdr3_aa: CASSIHRVYTEAFF
j_call: TRBJ1-2; v_call: TRBV12-3/TRBV12-4; cdr3_aa: CASSLACTAGKTHGYTF
j_call: TRBJ1-3; v_call: TRBV28; cdr3_aa: CASSSSGGEGNTIYF
j_call: TRBJ1-6; v_call: TRBV6-1; cdr3_aa: CASSEGQGVYNSPLHF
j_call: TRBJ2-1; v_call: TRBV5-1; cdr3_aa: CASNSGQSGGTSGRGVEQFF
j_call: TRBJ1-2; v_call: TRBV7-2; cdr3_aa: CASSENYRDGKTYGYTF
j_call: TRBJ2-5; v_call: TRBV9; cdr3_aa: CASSARRGGPLQETQYF
j_call: TRBJ1-4; v_call: TRBV13; cdr3_aa: CASSLFLGEKLFF
j_call: TRBJ2-7; v_call: TRBV4-3; cdr3_aa: CASSQAGTGQDEQYF
j_call: TRBJ2-3; v_call: TRBV4-3; cdr3_aa: CASSQASGSATDTQYF
j_call: TRBJ1-5; v_call: TRBV11-3; cdr3_aa: CASSLGGPTDNQPQHF
j_call: TRBJ1-1; v_call: TRBV4-1; cdr3_aa: CASSQDIENTEAFF
j_call: TRBJ1-2; v_call: TRBV5-5; cdr3_aa: CASNARVSRKTYGYTF
j_call: TRBJ1-1; v_call: TRBV29-1; cdr3_aa: CSVGGGNTEAFF
j_call: TRBJ1-2; v_call: TRBV20-1; cdr3_aa: CSALVHYGYTF
j_call: TRBJ1-2; v_call: TRBV19; cdr3_aa: CASSPKGQYNYGYTF